This T cell receptor (beta chain) comes out of a study of OX40 agonist ivuxolimab in advanced cancers. At the level of the study: In this trial design, patients received ivuxolimab intravenously at 0.01 to 10 mg/kg every 2 weeks.

Samples of blood were obtained at baseline, on cycle 4 day 1, and on cycle 7 day 1. Germline CDR1 reads SEHNR; CDR2 reads FQNEAQ (reference sequence). The CDR3 is 15 residues long. Profiling relied on immunoSEQ multiplex PCR, and the TCRdb table lists in-frame clones only, not all of them. The table lists about 50,000 clones, roughly 77% of them singletons. The sequencing used CD4+ or CD8+ T cells sorted from blood, collected in a trial of the OX40 agonist ivuxolimab. V usage is TRBV7-9 and J usage is TRBJ2-5; TRBD1 matches 8 bases. The assigned J gene may be wrong: the sequence end matches TRBJ2-7 better. The sequence was collected from an adult with an advanced solid tumor such as melanoma, head and neck, liver or kidney cancer. CDR3: CASSVTGDRLREQYF. DNA of the CDR3: TGTGCCAGCAGCGTTACGGGGGACAGGCTACGCGAGCAGTACTTC.